This T cell receptor (beta chain) was identified in a study of blood T cell repertoires in COVID-19. Study-level background: T cells, B-cell-depleted T cells, or PBMCs supplied cDNA or gDNA.

In the case of this clone: Other DNA variants within this sample encode the same CDR3.

The protocol was immunoSEQ multiplex PCR, while the TCRdb copy is restricted to in-frame clones and leaves out a portion. This sample carries under 250,000 clones, around 81% of them seen once, and the ten largest clones take just under 9%. The CDR3 is 14 residues long. Trimming stripped 3 bases from V and 4 bases from J, with 12 bases between. Germline loops: CDR1 SEHNR, CDR2 FQNEAQ (reference sequence). This chain connects TRBV7-9 to TRBJ1-1; D perhaps matches TRBD1 (5 bases). The material sequenced was PBMCs or T cells enriched from blood (not recorded which). This sequence originates from a woman aged 45-65 years with acute COVID-19. CDR3 in DNA: TGTGCCAGCAGCTTGGGCCAGGGAAGCACTGAAGCTTTCTTT. Translating gives CASSLGQGSTEAFF. The full variable domain, its missing parts supplied by reference TRBV7-9 and TRBJ1-1, is DTGVSQNPRHKITKRGQNVTFRCDPISEHNRLYWYRQTLGQGPEFLTYFQNEAQLEKSRLLSDRFSAERPKGSFSTLEIQRTEQGDSAMYLCASSLGQGSTEAFFGQGTRLTVV.